This TCR beta chain was captured in a study of blood T cell repertoires in COVID-19. Study context: Samples representing acute and convalescent COVID-19 were sourced from the United States, Italy and Spain. T cells, B-cell-depleted T cells, or PBMCs supplied cDNA or gDNA.

The V gene's germline CDR1 is SNHLY and CDR2 FYNNEI. This CDR3 is 14 amino acids long. V was clipped by 4 bases and J by 3 bases, with 13 bases between them. In Seattle, patients joined the study during active infection and were tracked longitudinally. Per the original methods: Estimation of nucleated cell counts was performed using reference gene primer amplification. Some clones are missing from TCRdb's copy, which holds only in-frame ones; the method was immunoSEQ multiplex PCR. V and J calls and clone size are given by that table; D and trimming were obtained from the DNA. The sample has fewer than 200,000 clones, roughly 82% seen once.

The V and J genes are TRBV2 and TRBJ2-7; D gene uncertain. The receptor was derived from a woman in her sixties with COVID-19, enrolled during active disease. The sample was peripheral blood. CDR3 in amino acids: CASSASTSYYEQYF. The CDR3, as DNA: TGTGCCAGCAGTGCCTCTACCTCTTACTACGAGCAGTACTTC.